Only a few counts were recorded for the clone carrying this T cell receptor beta chain. Its cognate antigen is unknown. Losses at the gene ends were 6 bases for V and 10 bases for J; bases not matched to a gene: 9. CDR3 length: 15 residues. Germline CDR1 reads MNHNS; CDR2 reads SASEGT. These data come from a study of regulatory T cells in long-lasting Graves disease. In the study overall: Graves' patients who were just diagnosed had used antithyroid drugs for under 3 months.

Time point defined: newly diagnosed GD, antithyroid drugs for less than 3 months. PBMC-extracted RNA yielded the TCR library. Notes on the study in general: TRBV28, TRBJ1-2 and TRBJ2-5 were favored in persistent disease. Peripheral blood, not thyroid tissue, was the sole material studied. Public clonotype sharing was higher in persistent than newly diagnosed patients.

Building the TCR beta libraries relied on iRepertoire HTBI primers, and CDR3 regions underwent Arm-PCR. From the multiplex PCR reads, TCRdb called clonotypes with MiXCR, one entry per CDR3 protein. The sample yields 450,000 to 600,000 distinct CDR3 sequences, roughly 12% seen once. The same data also went into a second study, on T cells in Graves' hyperthyroidism and ophthalmopathy.

Specimen: peripheral blood mononuclear cells (PBMCs), collected at new diagnosis, from a patient treated with antithyroid drugs. This clonotype was obtained from a man aged 30 to 45 with Graves disease. This sequence joins TRBV6-1 and TRBJ2-1, with TRBD2 matching over 13 bases. In nucleotides, the CDR3 is TGTGCCAGCAGGGAACTAGCGGGAGGGCCAGACGAGCAGTTCTTC. Translated: CASRELAGGPDEQFF.